This T cell receptor (beta chain) stems from a study of control samples from healthy donors and cancer patients. V was cut by 7 bases and J by 4 bases, with 8 bases left in between. CDR3 length equals 11 residues. CDR1 SQVTM and CDR2 ANQGSEA come from the germline V gene. Profiling relied on immunoSEQ multiplex PCR, and the TCRdb table lists in-frame clones only, not all of them. The sample has about 90,000 clones, more than 85% seen once. This TCR was sampled from a woman aged 30 to 39 in good health. Material for sequencing was blood. The chain has TRBV29-1 and TRBJ2-1; TRBD1 is a possible D gene (6 bases). CDR3: CSATGYNEQFF. The CDR3 bases are TGCAGCGCAACAGGGTACAATGAGCAGTTCTTC.